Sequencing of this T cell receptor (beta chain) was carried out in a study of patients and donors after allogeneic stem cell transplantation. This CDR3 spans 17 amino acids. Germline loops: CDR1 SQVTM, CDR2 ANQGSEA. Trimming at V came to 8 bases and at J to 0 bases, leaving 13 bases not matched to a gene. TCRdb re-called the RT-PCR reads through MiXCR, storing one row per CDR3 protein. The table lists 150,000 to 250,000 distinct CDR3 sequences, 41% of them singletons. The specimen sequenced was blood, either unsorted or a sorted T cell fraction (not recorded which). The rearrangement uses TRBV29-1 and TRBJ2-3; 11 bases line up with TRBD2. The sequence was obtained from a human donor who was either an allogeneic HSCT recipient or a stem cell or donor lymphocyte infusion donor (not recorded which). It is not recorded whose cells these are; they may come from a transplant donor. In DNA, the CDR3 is TGCAGCCATCGCTCCTCCGGGACTAGCGGAAGCACAGATACGCAGTATTTT. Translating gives CSHRSSGTSGSTDTQYF.